Listed below are T cell receptor beta chains from one sample, sequenced in a study of cytomegalovirus exposure and HLA in healthy donors. Method: immunoSEQ multiplex PCR; TCRdb's copy keeps in-frame clones and lacks some. The sample yields some 120,000 clones, approximately 87% seen once. Sequencing was performed on PBMCs. The receptor set was obtained from a man younger than 35 in good health and CMV-seropositive. The CDR3 runs from the conserved cysteine through the conserved F or W. A D gene is named only where the DNA matches it firmly. Expanded clones are given a class, and other clones once, few, many or no size at all.

d_gene,len,v_gene,abundance,j_gene,CDR3aa,CDR3nt
TRBD1,19,TRBV9,.,TRBJ2-2,CASSVALAGQGDNTGELFF,TGTGCCAGCAGCGTAGCCTTGGCGGGACAGGGGGACAACACCGGGGAGCTGTTTTTT
TRBD2,14,TRBV9,.,TRBJ2-1,CASSPGTSFGEQFF,TGTGCCAGCTCACCCGGGACTAGTTTTGGTGAGCAGTTCTTC
TRBD1,15,TRBV25-1,.,TRBJ1-2,CASSEPGQGLHGYTF,TGTGCCAGCAGTGAACCGGGACAGGGGTTACATGGCTACACCTTC
TRBD1,15,TRBV4-1,.,TRBJ1-2,CASSLTGGADYGYTF,TGCGCCAGCAGCCTGACAGGGGGCGCTGACTATGGCTACACCTTC
TRBD2,18,TRBV5-1,few,TRBJ2-5,CASSLTTSGGRFQETQYF,TGCGCCAGCAGCTTGACGACTAGCGGGGGGAGATTCCAAGAGACCCAGTACTTC
TRBD1,14,TRBV25-1,.,TRBJ2-2,CASSEQGATGELFF,TGTGCCAGCAGTGAGCAGGGGGCAACCGGGGAGCTGTTTTTT
TRBD2,12,TRBV30,.,TRBJ2-1,CALTSGALWGFF,TGTGCCTTGACTAGCGGGGCGCTCTGGGGGTTCTTC
TRBD1,13,TRBV9,.,TRBJ1-2,CASNQQGADGYTF,TGTGCCAGCAACCAACAGGGGGCCGATGGCTACACCTTC
TRBD1,13,TRBV19,.,TRBJ1-6,CASGDSGNSPLHF,TGTGCCAGTGGGGACAGTGGAAATTCACCCCTCCACTTT
.,13,TRBV7-6,.,TRBJ2-7,CASSPGIRSPVDF,TGTGCCAGTTCCCCGGGGATCAGATCACCAGTGGACTTC
.,16,TRBV6-5,once,TRBJ2-7,CASSYSVLGGSGEQYF,TGTGCCAGCAGTTACTCGGTGTTGGGCGGGTCGGGGGAGCAGTACTTC
TRBD2,15,TRBV6-5,.,TRBJ2-1,CASSYSTSGVNEQFF,TGTGCCAGCAGTTACTCGACTAGCGGGGTGAATGAGCAGTTCTTC
TRBD1,15,TRBV6-6,.,TRBJ1-6,CASSVSRDRSSPLHF,TGTGCCAGCAGTGTATCCCGGGACAGAAGTTCACCCCTCCACTTT
.,15,TRBV27,.,TRBJ1-1,CASSFSGVMNTEAFF,TGTGCCAGCAGTTTTTCAGGGGTCATGAACACTGAAGCTTTCTTT
TRBD2,15,TRBV7-3,.,TRBJ2-5,CASSSTGTSGETQYF,TGTGCCAGCAGCTCCACCGGGACTAGCGGGGAGACCCAGTACTTC
.,13,TRBV28,.,TRBJ1-1,CASSASGWAEAFF,TGTGCCAGCAGTGCGTCAGGGTGGGCTGAAGCTTTCTTT
.,15,TRBV19,once,TRBJ1-5,CATREGDVSNQPQHF,TGTGCCACTCGGGAGGGAGACGTTAGCAATCAGCCCCAGCATTTT
TRBD1,13,TRBV9,.,TRBJ1-2,CASSVVDRVGYTF,TGTGCCAGCAGCGTAGTGGACAGGGTCGGCTACACCTTC
.,12,TRBV7-8,once,TRBJ2-3,CASSRVTDTQYF,TGTGCCAGCAGCAGAGTCACAGATACGCAGTATTTT
.,12,TRBV13,few,TRBJ2-7,CASSLAQGEQYF,TGTGCCAGCAGCTTAGCTCAGGGCGAGCAGTACTTC
TRBD1,15,TRBV30,.,TRBJ1-4,CAWRSPGGTNEKLFF,TGTGCCTGGAGGAGTCCAGGGGGCACTAATGAAAAACTGTTTTTT
TRBD1,14,TRBV29-1,.,TRBJ1-2,CSVEGQGSDYGYTF,TGCAGCGTTGAAGGACAGGGCTCGGACTATGGCTACACCTTC
.,12,TRBV7-2,.,TRBJ1-1,CASSRYGPEAFF,TGTGCCAGCAGCCGATACGGTCCTGAAGCTTTCTTT
.,12,TRBV19,.,TRBJ1-6,CACGGPNSPLHF,TGTGCCTGCGGGGGCCCTAATTCACCCCTCCACTTT
.,14,TRBV5-1,.,TRBJ1-2,CASSWNAGHYGYTF,TGCGCCAGCAGCTGGAACGCAGGGCACTATGGCTACACCTTC
TRBD1,15,TRBV6-5,once,TRBJ1-5,CASSYNRGPLWPQHF,TGTGCCAGCAGTTATAACAGGGGACCGCTGTGGCCCCAGCATTTT
.,12,TRBV2,.,TRBJ2-3,CASSPGTDTQYF,TGTGCCAGCAGCCCAGGGACAGATACGCAGTATTTT
.,14,TRBV27,few,TRBJ1-1,CASKWGEVNTEAFF,TGTGCCAGCAAATGGGGGGAGGTGAACACTGAAGCTTTCTTT
.,15,TRBV6-5,.,TRBJ1-2,CASSYSMGGRGGYTF,TGTGCCAGCAGTTACTCGATGGGGGGGCGTGGTGGCTACACCTTC
.,11,TRBV6-5,.,TRBJ1-2,CASSDTGSYTF,TGTGCCAGCAGTGACACAGGGAGCTACACCTTC
TRBD1,14,TRBV4-1,few,TRBJ1-1,CASRRTGANTEAFF,TGCGCCAGCAGACGGACAGGCGCGAACACTGAAGCTTTCTTT
.,15,TRBV7-6,.,TRBJ2-7,CASSFGDFRSYEQYF,TGTGCCAGCAGCTTCGGGGACTTCCGTTCCTACGAGCAGTACTTC
TRBD1,15,TRBV7-9,.,TRBJ1-1,CASSLQGQGGTEAFF,TGTGCCAGCAGCCTACAAGGACAGGGAGGCACTGAAGCTTTCTTT
TRBD1,14,TRBV30,.,TRBJ1-2,CAWSVDRENYGYTF,TGTGCCTGGAGTGTAGACAGGGAGAACTATGGCTACACCTTC
TRBD2,18,TRBV13,.,TRBJ2-3,CASSFGAGGYFSTDTQYF,TGTGCCAGCAGCTTCGGAGCGGGGGGCTACTTTAGCACAGATACGCAGTATTTT